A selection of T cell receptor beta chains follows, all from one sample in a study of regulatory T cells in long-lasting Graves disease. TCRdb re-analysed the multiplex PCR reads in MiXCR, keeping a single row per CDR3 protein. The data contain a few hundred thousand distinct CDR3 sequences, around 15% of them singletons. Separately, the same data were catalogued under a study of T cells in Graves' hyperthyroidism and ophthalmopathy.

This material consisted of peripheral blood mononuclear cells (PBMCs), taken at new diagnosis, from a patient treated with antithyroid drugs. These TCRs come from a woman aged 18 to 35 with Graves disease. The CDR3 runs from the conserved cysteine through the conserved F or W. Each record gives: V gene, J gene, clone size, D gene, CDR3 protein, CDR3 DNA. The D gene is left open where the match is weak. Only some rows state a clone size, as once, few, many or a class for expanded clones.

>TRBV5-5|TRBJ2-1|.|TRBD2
CASSGTGTSGFYNEQFF
TGTGCCAGCAGCGGAACCGGGACTAGCGGATTCTACAATGAGCAGTTCTTC
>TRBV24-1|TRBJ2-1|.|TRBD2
CATSDRLAGGYNEQFF
TGTGCCACCAGTGATCGACTAGCGGGAGGGTACAATGAGCAGTTCTTC
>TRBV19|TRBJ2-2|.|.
CASSIEGYPTGELFF
TGTGCCAGTAGTATCGAGGGTTATCCCACCGGGGAGCTGTTTTTT
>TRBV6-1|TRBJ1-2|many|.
CASSEILEGVYGYTF
TGTGCCAGCAGTGAAATCCTGGAAGGAGTCTATGGCTACACCTTC
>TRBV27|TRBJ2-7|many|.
CASSSVYEQYF
TGTGCCAGCAGTTCGGTCTACGAGCAGTACTTC
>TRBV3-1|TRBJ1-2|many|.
CASSPRRPLNYGYTF
TGTGCCAGCAGCCCCCGGCGGCCGCTCAACTATGGCTACACCTTC
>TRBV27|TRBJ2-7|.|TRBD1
CASSPGTGPFYEQYF
TGTGCCAGCAGTCCGGGGACAGGGCCTTTCTACGAGCAGTACTTC
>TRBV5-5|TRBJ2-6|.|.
CASSLGPGLSGANVLTF
TGTGCCAGCAGCTTAGGCCCAGGGCTCTCTGGGGCCAACGTCCTGACTTTC
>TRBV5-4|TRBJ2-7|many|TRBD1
CASGSGQGFSEQYF
TGTGCCAGCGGTTCCGGACAGGGGTTCAGCGAGCAGTACTTC
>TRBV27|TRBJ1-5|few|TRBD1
CASSNPLDRDNQPQHF
TGTGCCAGCAGCAACCCCTTAGACAGGGATAATCAGCCCCAGCATTTT
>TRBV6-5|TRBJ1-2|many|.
CASSYGGAGYTF
TGTGCCAGCAGTTACGGGGGGGCTGGCTACACCTTC
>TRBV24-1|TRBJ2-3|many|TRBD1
CATSDGQGPTDTQYF
TGTGCCACCAGTGATGGACAGGGTCCCACAGATACGCAGTATTTT
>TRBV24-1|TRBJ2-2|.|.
CATSDLGGWYDGELFF
TGTGCCACCAGTGATTTGGGGGGCTGGTATGACGGGGAGCTGTTTTTT
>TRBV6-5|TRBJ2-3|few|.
CASSYIRGVGTDTQYF
TGTGCCAGCAGTTACATACGAGGGGTAGGCACAGATACGCAGTATTTT
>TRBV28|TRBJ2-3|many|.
CASSSDTKVTDTQYF
TGTGCCAGCAGTTCCGACACGAAAGTGACAGATACGCAGTATTTT
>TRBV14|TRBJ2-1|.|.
CASSQESFYNEQFF
TGTGCCAGCAGCCAAGAATCCTTCTACAATGAGCAGTTCTTC
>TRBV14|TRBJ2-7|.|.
CASSQSPVGEQYF
TGTGCCAGCAGCCAATCCCCGGTGGGCGAGCAGTACTTC
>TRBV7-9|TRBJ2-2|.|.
CASSPGPRGAGELFF
TGTGCCAGCAGCCCAGGGCCTCGGGGAGCCGGGGAGCTGTTTTTT
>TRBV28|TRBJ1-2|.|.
CGAQTNYGYTF
TGTGGGGCCCAGACTAACTATGGCTACACCTTC
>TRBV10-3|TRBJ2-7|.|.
CATRSSTGSYEQYF
TGTGCCACCAGATCGTCAACCGGCTCCTACGAGCAGTACTTC
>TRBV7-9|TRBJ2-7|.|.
CASSLAGLWDEQYF
TGTGCCAGCAGCTTAGCGGGACTTTGGGACGAGCAGTACTTC
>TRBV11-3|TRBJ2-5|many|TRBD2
CASTGGRETQYF
TGTGCCAGCACGGGCGGGAGAGAGACCCAGTACTTC
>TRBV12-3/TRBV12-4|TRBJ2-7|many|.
CASSLTGESSYEQYF
TGTGCCAGCAGTTTAACGGGGGAGAGCTCCTACGAGCAGTACTTC
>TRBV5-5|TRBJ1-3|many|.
CASSRGDGNTIYF
TGTGCCAGCAGCCGGGGTGACGGAAACACCATATATTTT
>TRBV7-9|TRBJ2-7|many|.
CASSHMGNEQYF
TGTGCCAGCAGCCATATGGGGAACGAGCAGTACTTC
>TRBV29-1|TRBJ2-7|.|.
CSVEYSGSYEQYF
TGCAGCGTTGAATATTCCGGATCCTACGAGCAGTACTTC
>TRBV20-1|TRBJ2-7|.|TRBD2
CSGWGAGGYEQYF
TGCTCAGGGTGGGGGGCGGGAGGATACGAGCAGTACTTC
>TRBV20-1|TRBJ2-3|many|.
CSVSRGDTQYF
TGCAGTGTTTCGAGGGGGGATACGCAGTATTTT
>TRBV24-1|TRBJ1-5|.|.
CATSASTDQPQHF
TGTGCCACCAGTGCCTCGACGGATCAGCCCCAGCATTTT
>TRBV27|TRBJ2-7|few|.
CASSLFEGRSYEQYF
TGTGCCAGCAGTTTATTTGAAGGGCGCTCCTACGAGCAGTACTTC
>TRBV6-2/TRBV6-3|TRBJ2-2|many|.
CASRERAYTGELFF
TGTGCCAGCAGAGAGAGGGCTTATACCGGGGAGCTGTTTTTT
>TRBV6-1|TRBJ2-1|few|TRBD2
CASSGGAGVRNEQSF
TGTGCCAGCTCCGGGGGAGCGGGAGTTCGTAATGAGCAGTCCTTC
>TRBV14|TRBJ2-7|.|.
CASSQVVASGGWYEQYF
TGTGCCAGCAGCCAAGTAGTGGCCAGCGGAGGTTGGTACGAGCAGTACTTC
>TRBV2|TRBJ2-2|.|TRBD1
CASRRPGQGAGELFF
TGTGCCAGCAGGCGGCCGGGACAGGGAGCCGGGGAGCTGTTTTTT
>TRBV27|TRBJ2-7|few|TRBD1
CASSLRWTGTSYEQYF
TGTGCCAGCAGCCTACGGTGGACAGGTACGTCCTACGAGCAGTACTTC
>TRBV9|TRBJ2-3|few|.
CASSERQKDTDTQYF
TGTGCCAGCAGCGAACGACAGAAGGACACAGATACGCAGTATTTT
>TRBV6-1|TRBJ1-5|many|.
CASKTGSNQPQHF
TGTGCCAGCAAAACCGGGAGCAATCAGCCCCAGCATTTT
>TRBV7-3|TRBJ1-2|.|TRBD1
CASSLYPIKSGQGANYGYTF
TGTGCCAGCAGCTTATACCCAATCAAGAGCGGACAGGGGGCTAACTATGGCTACACCTTC
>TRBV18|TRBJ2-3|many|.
CASSPEVNTDTQYF
TGTGCCAGCTCCCCAGAGGTGAACACAGATACGCAGTATTTT
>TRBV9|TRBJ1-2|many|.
CASSVAAGVGYTF
TGTGCCAGCAGCGTAGCCGCAGGGGTTGGCTACACCTTC
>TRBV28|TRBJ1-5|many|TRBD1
CASRGTGRQPQHF
TGTGCCAGCAGGGGGACAGGGAGGCAGCCCCAGCATTTT
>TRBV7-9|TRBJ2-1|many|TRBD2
CASYGRAWDEQFF
TGTGCCAGCTACGGGAGGGCCTGGGATGAGCAGTTCTTC
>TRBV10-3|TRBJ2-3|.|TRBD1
CAISPWTQGADTQYF
TGTGCCATCAGTCCTTGGACCCAGGGGGCAGATACGCAGTATTTT
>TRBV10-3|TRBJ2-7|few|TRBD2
CAISGAGTSGYEQYF
TGTGCCATCAGTGGGGCCGGGACTAGCGGCTACGAGCAGTACTTC
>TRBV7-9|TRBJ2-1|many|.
CASSRWTGGAPLLAGGSSYNEQFF
TGTGCCAGCAGCCGTTGGACAGGGGGCGCACCATTACTAGCGGGGGGCAGCTCCTACAATGAGCAGTTCTTC
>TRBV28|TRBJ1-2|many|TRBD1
CASRTGGADYGYTF
TGTGCCAGCAGAACAGGGGGCGCGGACTATGGCTACACCTTC
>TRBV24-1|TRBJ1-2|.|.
CATSDFHNYGYTF
TGTGCCACCAGTGATTTCCATAACTATGGCTACACCTTC
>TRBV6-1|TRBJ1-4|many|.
CASSGRGNEKLFF
TGTGCCAGCAGTGGCAGGGGAAATGAAAAACTGTTTTTT
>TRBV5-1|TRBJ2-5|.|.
CASSTSDGQETQYF
TGCGCCAGCAGCACGTCCGACGGTCAAGAGACCCAGTACTTC
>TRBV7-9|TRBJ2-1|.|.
CASSDAGLSSRGEQFF
TGTGCCAGCAGCGACGCGGGACTCTCTTCTCGGGGTGAGCAGTTCTTC
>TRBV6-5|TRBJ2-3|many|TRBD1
CASSYAMDRGEEYF
TGTGCCAGCAGTTACGCTATGGACAGGGGCGAAGAGTATTTT
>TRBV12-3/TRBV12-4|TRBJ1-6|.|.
CASSPTWANSPLHF
TGTGCCAGCAGTCCTACGTGGGCTAATTCACCCCTCCACTTT